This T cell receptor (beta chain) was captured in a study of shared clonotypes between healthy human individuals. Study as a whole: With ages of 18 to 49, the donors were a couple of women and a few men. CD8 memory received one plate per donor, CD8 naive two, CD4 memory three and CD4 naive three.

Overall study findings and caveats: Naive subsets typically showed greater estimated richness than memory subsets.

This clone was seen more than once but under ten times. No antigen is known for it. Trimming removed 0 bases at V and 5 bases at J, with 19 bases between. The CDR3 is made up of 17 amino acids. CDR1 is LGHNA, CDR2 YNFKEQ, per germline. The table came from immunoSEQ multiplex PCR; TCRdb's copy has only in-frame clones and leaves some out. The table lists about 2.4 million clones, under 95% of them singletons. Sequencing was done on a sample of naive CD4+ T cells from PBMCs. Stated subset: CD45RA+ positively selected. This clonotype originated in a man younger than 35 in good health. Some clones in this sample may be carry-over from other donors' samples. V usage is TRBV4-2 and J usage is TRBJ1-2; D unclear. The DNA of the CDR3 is TGTGCCAGCAGCCAAGACTCCGGAGCAGTAGGGAGATATGGCTACACCTTC. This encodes CASSQDSGAVGRYGYTF.